The 16 T cell receptor beta chains below all came from one sample that was sequenced in a study of shared clonotypes between healthy human individuals. Assay: immunoSEQ multiplex PCR; the TCRdb copy retains only in-frame clones and omits some. The sample holds roughly 1,500,000 clones, around 98% seen once. The sequenced sample consisted of naive CD4+ T cells sorted from blood. Specified subset: CD45RA+ positively selected. The receptors shown here come from a man aged 30-40 years in good health.

The CDR3 bases are TGTGCCAGCAGCCCCTTTAAAGATAGCAATCAGCCCCAGCATTTT. Residues: CASSPFKDSNQPQHF. The V gene is TRBV7-9, the J gene TRBJ1-5; D ambiguous. Germline CDR1 reads SEHNR; CDR2 reads FQNEAQ (reference sequence). This CDR3 spans 15 amino acids. Trimming took 5 bases from V and 0 from J, leaving 11 bases between them.

The V call is TRBV7-2, the J call TRBJ2-7; weak D call: TRBD2 (6 bases). V was shortened by 0 bases and J by 4 bases, with 10 bases between the two germline ends. Per germline, CDR1 SGHTA and CDR2 FQGNSA. CDR3 length: 14 amino acids. CDR3 protein: CASSLARSGYEQYF. The CDR3 coding sequence is TGTGCCAGCAGCTTAGCCCGTAGCGGTTACGAGCAGTACTTC.

V gene TRBV7-2 combines with J gene TRBJ2-7, with D perhaps matching TRBD1 or TRBD2 (6 bases each). CDR3 size: 14 residues. Trimming took off 5 bases at V and 3 bases at J, with 14 bases between the two ends. Germline-derived CDR1 and CDR2 are SGHTA and FQGNSA. In DNA form, the CDR3 reads TGTGCCAGCAGCCCGGGGGCCCTTCACTACGAGCAGTACTTC. Translated: CASSPGALHYEQYF.

V gene TRBV28 combines with J gene TRBJ2-5; TRBD2 might be the D (5 bases). The germline V gene encodes CDR1 MDHEN and CDR2 SYDVKM. CDR3 length equals 13 residues. Trimming pared 2 bases from V and 3 bases from J, leaving 7 bases between. CDR3 protein: CASSLGGEETQYF. The DNA of the CDR3 is TGTGCCAGCAGTTTAGGAGGAGAAGAGACCCAGTACTTC.

The chain is built from TRBV15 and TRBJ2-3, with D possibly being TRBD1 or TRBD2 (5 bases each). CDR1 is LNHNV and CDR2 is YYDKDF in the germline V gene (reference sequence). Trimming pared 0 bases from V and 3 bases from J, leaving 10 bases between. The CDR3 is 15 residues long. CDR3 residues: CATSRDGTTTDTQYF. The CDR3 region has the DNA TGTGCCACCAGCAGAGATGGGACCACGACAGATACGCAGTATTTT.

The chain carries TRBV19 and TRBJ1-2; TRBD1 might be the D (5 bases). The V end was cut by 2 bases, the J end by 6 bases, with 16 bases between. CDR3 length: 15 residues. Germline V gene lookup returns CDR1 LNHDA and CDR2 SQIVND (reference sequence). CDR3 in amino acids: CASSILGERSDGYTF. CDR3 bases: TGTGCCAGTAGTATATTAGGGGAGCGCTCGGATGGCTACACCTTC.

The J gene is TRBJ2-7, the V gene TRBV11-2; D unclear. Germline V gives CDR1 SGHAT, CDR2 FQNNGV. This CDR3 spans 15 amino acids. The germline V and J ends were trimmed by 4 bases and 0 bases, with 13 bases remaining between them. The CDR3 is CASSSPDRSSYEQYF. Written as DNA, the CDR3 is TGTGCCAGCAGCTCACCGGACCGGAGCTCCTACGAGCAGTACTTC.

The V and J genes are TRBV18 and TRBJ1-1, with D possibly TRBD1 on 5 matching bases. The V gene lost 1 base and the J gene lost 6 bases, with 9 bases spanning the gap. CDR3 size: 13 residues. Germline V gene sequence: CDR1 KGHSH, CDR2 LQKENI. In DNA form, the CDR3 reads TGTGCCAGCTCACCACAGGGGTTGGCTGAAGCTTTCTTT. Translation: CASSPQGLAEAFF.

The gene calls are TRBV19 and TRBJ2-1; 8 nucleotides match TRBD1. Trimming at V came to 1 base and at J to 3 bases, leaving 2 bases not matched to a gene. Germline V gene sequence: CDR1 LNHDA, CDR2 SQIVND (reference sequence). The CDR3 runs to 15 residues. CDR3 loop: CASSIGQGRYNEQFF. The CDR3 DNA follows: TGTGCCAGTAGTATAGGACAGGGGCGCTACAATGAGCAGTTCTTC.

The J gene is TRBJ2-7, the V gene TRBV5-1, with 9 bases lining up with TRBD1. The V gene's germline CDR1 is SGHRS and CDR2 YFSETQ. With V trimmed by 4 bases and J by 11 bases, 16 bases remained unmatched. This CDR3 has 15 residues. As DNA, the CDR3 is TGCGCCAGCAGCCCCGGGGACAGGGCCCTTCCTAGGGAGTACTTC. This translates into CASSPGDRALPREYF.

The CDR3 nucleotides read TGTGCCAGCTTCTCCGGGACGGTGAGCTCTGGAAACACCATATATTTT. It specifies CASFSGTVSSGNTIYF. The rearrangement links TRBV18 to TRBJ1-3; D may be TRBD1 (5 bases). Between the trimmed V and J ends, which lost 7 bases and 0 bases, there was a span of 16 bases. Per the germline V gene, CDR1 is KGHSH and CDR2 is LQKENI. The CDR3 is 16 amino acids. The variable domain in full, completed from reference TRBV18 and TRBJ1-3, reads NAGVMQNPRHLVRRRGQEARLRCSPMKGHSHVYWYRQLPEEGLKFMVYLQKENIIDESGMPKERFSAEFPKEGPSILRIQQVVRGDSAAYFCASFSGTVSSGNTIYFGEGSWLTVV.

The V call is TRBV10-2, the J call TRBJ2-7; the D gene is possibly TRBD1 (7 bases). This CDR3 region has 15 residues. V was trimmed by 4 bases and J by 4 bases, leaving 17 bases between them. Per the germline V gene, CDR1 is WSHSY and CDR2 is SAAADI. CDR3 bases: TGCGCCAGCAGTGTTAAACCAGGGGGGACGTACGAGCAGTACTTC. It yields the protein CASSVKPGGTYEQYF.

V and J are TRBV18 and TRBJ2-7; TRBD1 agrees at 8 bases. This CDR3 is built from 14 residues. Germline values: CDR1 KGHSH, CDR2 LQKENI. The V and J ends lost 5 bases and 6 bases, in that order; junction bases with no gene match: 9. CDR3 in amino acids: CASSTMGQVGEQYF. CDR3 DNA: TGTGCCAGCTCAACCATGGGACAGGTGGGCGAGCAGTACTTC.

This clone appeared a single time. The gene calls are TRBV19 and TRBJ1-1, with D unclear. V was clipped by 5 bases and J by 1 base, with 23 bases between them. The CDR3 is 18 residues long. The V gene's germline CDR1 is LNHDA and CDR2 SQIVND (reference sequence). CDR3 coding DNA: TGTGCCAGTAGTCCGACCCTGGTAGTCCCCTCGGGGAACACTGAAGCTTTCTTT. It is translated as CASSPTLVVPSGNTEAFF. Full variable domain (remainder filled in from reference TRBV19 and TRBJ1-1): DGGITQSPKYLFRKEGQNVTLSCEQNLNHDAMYWYRQDPGQGLRLIYYSQIVNDFQKGDIAEGYSVSREKKESFPLTVTSAQKNPTAFYLCASSPTLVVPSGNTEAFFGQGTRLTVV.

This clone has only one observation. V usage is TRBV28 and J usage is TRBJ2-3; 9 nucleotides line up with TRBD2. The V segment lost 3 bases and the J segment 0 bases; nucleotides outside the gene matches: 1. The CDR3 has 15 residues. The germline CDR1 and CDR2 sequences are MDHEN and SYDVKM. CDR3 nucleotide sequence: TGTGCCAGCAGTTTTACTAGCGGGAGCACAGATACGCAGTATTTT. Translated: CASSFTSGSTDTQYF.

The chain links TRBV5-1 to TRBJ1-5; no clear D. The CDR3 totals 14 residues. Germline-derived CDR1 and CDR2 are SGHRS and YFSETQ. V shed 0 bases and J shed 4 bases, with 8 bases lying between them. The CDR3 DNA reads TGCGCCAGCAGCTTGGGGGAGCCTAATCAGCCCCAGCATTTT. As protein: CASSLGEPNQPQHF.